A selection of T cell receptor beta chains follows, all from one sample in a study of T cell changes during pregnancy in multiple sclerosis. Sequencing was performed with immunoSEQ multiplex PCR; in TCRdb, only in-frame clones are kept and a portion is missing. Of tens of thousands of clones in the sample, approximately 92% are singletons; the top ten hold 1% to 1.5%. Source material: peripheral blood. Receptor source: a female donor with multiple sclerosis, enrolled in a pregnancy study. The CDR3 runs from the conserved cysteine through the conserved F or W. Fields, in order: D gene, J gene, V gene, CDR3 length, clone size, CDR3 DNA, CDR3 protein. D genes are given only for firm matches. Rows give clone size only sometimes, using once, few, many, or a class for an expanded clone.

NA	TRBJ2-3	TRBV28	14	NA	TGTGCCAGCAGTTCCCCTACGGGATCAGATACGCAGTATTTT	CASSSPTGSDTQYF
NA	TRBJ2-1	TRBV30	12	few	TGTGCCTGGTCCCCACAGTACAATGAGCAGTTCTTC	CAWSPQYNEQFF
TRBD1	TRBJ2-3	TRBV19	13	NA	TGTGCCAGTAGTTTCTCAGGGGGAGATACGCAGTATTTT	CASSFSGGDTQYF
TRBD2	TRBJ2-3	TRBV30	20	NA	TGTGCCTGGAGTGTACTGACTAGCGGGAGGGCCCGACGTCGGACAGATACGCAGTATTTT	CAWSVLTSGRARRRTDTQYF
TRBD1	TRBJ1-1	TRBV5-6	16	NA	TGTGCCAGCAGCTTGCTAGGTACAGGGGGGATCACTGAAGCTTTCTTT	CASSLLGTGGITEAFF
NA	TRBJ2-5	TRBV27	15	NA	TGTGCCAGCAGTTGGGGGGGCCGGTACCAAGAGACCCAGTACTTC	CASSWGGRYQETQYF
NA	TRBJ2-2	TRBV10-3	10	NA	TGTGCCATCAGGGCTGGGGAGCTGTTTTTT	CAIRAGELFF
NA	TRBJ2-7	TRBV6-5	13	NA	TGTGCCAGCAGTCCTCAGGGCAACCACGAGCAGTACTTC	CASSPQGNHEQYF
TRBD2	TRBJ2-1	TRBV7-3	13	NA	TGTGCCAGCAGCATCGGGGGGTACAATGAGCAGTTCTTC	CASSIGGYNEQFF
TRBD1	TRBJ1-2	TRBV2	14	NA	TGTGCCAGCAGTTCCGGGACAGGGACTAATGGCTACACCTTC	CASSSGTGTNGYTF